A selection of T cell receptor beta chains follows, all from one sample in a study of blood T cells in healthy people across ages. TCRdb fed the 5' RACE reads into MiXCR, producing one record per CDR3 protein. The sample has roughly 720,000 distinct CDR3 sequences, about 55% seen once; the top ten hold under 50%. Sequenced: blood. These receptors all come from a man older than 75 in good health. Each CDR3 is given with its conserved first and last residue. The D gene is left open where the match is weak. The size entry is marked missing in some rows and otherwise reads once, few, many or a size class.

TRBJ2-3 | . | TRBV7-2 | TRBD1 | TGTGCCAGCAGCCCTGACAGGGGGGATACGCAGTATTTT | CASSPDRGDTQYF
TRBJ2-7 | . | TRBV27 | . | TGTGCCAGCAGTGTATGGAGGGAGAGGTACGAGCAGTACTTC | CASSVWRERYEQYF
TRBJ2-1 | once | TRBV5-1 | . | TGCGCCAGCAGAATCTCGGGAGTCTCCTACAATGAGCAGTTCTTC | CASRISGVSYNEQFF
TRBJ2-3 | few | TRBV2 | . | TGTGCCAGCAGTGTGGGCAGTGTCCCAGATACGCAGTATTTT | CASSVGSVPDTQYF
TRBJ2-6 | . | TRBV10-3 | . | TGTGCCATCAGTGGGAGGCTCCTCTCTGGGGCCAACGTCCTGACTTTC | CAISGRLLSGANVLTF
TRBJ2-3 | . | TRBV15 | TRBD1 | TGTGCCACCAGCACAAAGAGAGGGACAGGGGCCACAGATACGCAGTATTTT | CATSTKRGTGATDTQYF
TRBJ1-2 | . | TRBV13 | . | TGTGCCAGCAGCCGATGGGTCAGAAGGGACTATGGCTACACCTTC | CASSRWVRRDYGYTF
TRBJ2-3 | few | TRBV9 | . | TGTGCCAGCAGCGGGGGACCGTACTTTACAGATACGCAGTATTTT | CASSGGPYFTDTQYF
TRBJ1-6 | . | TRBV27 | . | TGTGCCAGCAGTGCGGGCTCCTATAATTCACCCCTCCACTTT | CASSAGSYNSPLHF
TRBJ2-7 | few | TRBV6-5 | . | TGTGCCAGCAGTTACCCGGCGAGGGGAGTCTCCTACGAGCAGTACTTC | CASSYPARGVSYEQYF
TRBJ2-1 | . | TRBV6-1 | TRBD2 | TGTGCCAGCTCTGCGATTGCGGGAGGAACCTACGAGCAGTTCTTC | CASSAIAGGTYEQFF
TRBJ1-5 | . | TRBV6-1 | . | TGTGCCAGCAGTGGAGGGGGATGGGGCAATCAGCCCCAGCATTTT | CASSGGGWGNQPQHF
TRBJ1-5 | . | TRBV20-1 | . | TGCAGTGCTAGAGAAGGCCCCTATAGCAATCAGCCCCAGCATTTT | CSAREGPYSNQPQHF
TRBJ2-4 | . | TRBV25-1 | . | TGTGCCAGCAGTTTCGGACCATCGGGTCAGTACTTC | CASSFGPSGQYF
TRBJ1-4 | . | TRBV7-9 | . | TGTGCCAGCAGCCCACCCGGCCTCGAACAGGGAGGAGGTGAAAAACTGTTTTTT | CASSPPGLEQGGGEKLFF
TRBJ2-1 | . | TRBV5-1 | . | TGCGCCAGCGATACCGGGCCCCAGGCGGATGAGCAGTTCTTC | CASDTGPQADEQFF
TRBJ2-7 | few | TRBV28 | TRBD2 | TGTGCCAGCAGGGTGACTAGCGGGTCCTCCTACGAGCAGTACTTC | CASRVTSGSSYEQYF
TRBJ2-3 | . | TRBV20-1 | . | TGCAGTGCTCCACTAGTGGGATTAGATACGCAGTATTTT | CSAPLVGLDTQYF
TRBJ1-5 | few | TRBV29-1 | TRBD1 | TGCAGCGTTGTCCTCCGAGGACAGGGGGCTACTCAGGGCAATCAGCCCCAGCATTTT | CSVVLRGQGATQGNQPQHF
TRBJ2-3 | . | TRBV15 | TRBD2 | TGTGCCACCAGCAGACAACTAGCGGAGGGTACGCAGTATTTT | CATSRQLAEGTQYF
TRBJ2-4 | . | TRBV7-9 | . | TGTGCCAGCAGCTTTCGGAGGGACCTAGCCAAAAACATTCAGTACTTC | CASSFRRDLAKNIQYF
TRBJ2-7 | . | TRBV5-1 | TRBD2 | TGCGCCAGCAGCTTGACTAGCGGGGACTACGAGCAGTACTTC | CASSLTSGDYEQYF
TRBJ2-3 | few | TRBV4-2 | TRBD2 | TGTGCCAGCAGCCCCTCGACTAGCGGGGTTAGCACAGATACGCAGTATTTT | CASSPSTSGVSTDTQYF
TRBJ2-1 | . | TRBV20-1 | TRBD2 | TGCAGTGCTAGAGATCTTCGGGCTAGCGGTCCGCCGGGTGAGCAGTTCTTC | CSARDLRASGPPGEQFF
TRBJ2-6 | . | TRBV5-1 | TRBD2 | TGCGCCAGCAGCCCCGGGGGGGGTTCTGGGGCCAACGTCCTGACTTTC | CASSPGGGSGANVLTF
TRBJ1-2 | . | TRBV28 | . | TGTGCCAGCAGACTTCAGGGGGGCTACACCTTC | CASRLQGGYTF
TRBJ2-4 | few | TRBV7-2 | TRBD2 | TGTGCCAGCAGCCCACCGGGACTAGCGGGAGGGCCCAACATTCAGTACTTC | CASSPPGLAGGPNIQYF
TRBJ1-1 | . | TRBV3-1 | TRBD1 | TGTGCCAGCAGCGACAACAGGGGGCTGGCTGAAGCTTTCTTT | CASSDNRGLAEAFF
TRBJ2-7 | . | TRBV27 | TRBD1 | TGTGCCAGCAGTCCCGGACAGGGGACTTCCTACGAGCAGTACTTC | CASSPGQGTSYEQYF
TRBJ2-1 | few | TRBV7-9 | . | TGTGCCAGCAGCTTAGTGGCGGGCTCTAACATCGGGCAGTTCTTC | CASSLVAGSNIGQFF